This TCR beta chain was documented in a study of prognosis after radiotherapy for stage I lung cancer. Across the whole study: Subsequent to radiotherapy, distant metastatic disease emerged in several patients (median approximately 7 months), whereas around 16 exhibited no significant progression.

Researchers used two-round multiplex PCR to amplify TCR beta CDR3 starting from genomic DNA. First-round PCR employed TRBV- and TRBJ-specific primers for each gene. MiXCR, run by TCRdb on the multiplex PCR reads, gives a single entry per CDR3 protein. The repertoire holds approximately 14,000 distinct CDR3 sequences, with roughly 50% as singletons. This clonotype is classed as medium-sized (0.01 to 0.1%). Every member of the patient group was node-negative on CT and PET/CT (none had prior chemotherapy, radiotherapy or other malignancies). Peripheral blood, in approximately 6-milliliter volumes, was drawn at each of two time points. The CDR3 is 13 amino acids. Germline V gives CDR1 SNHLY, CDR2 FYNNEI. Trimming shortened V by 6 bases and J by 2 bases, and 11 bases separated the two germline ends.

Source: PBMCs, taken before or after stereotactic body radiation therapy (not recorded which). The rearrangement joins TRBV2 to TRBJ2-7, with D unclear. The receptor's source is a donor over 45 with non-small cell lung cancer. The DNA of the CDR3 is TGTGCCAGCAGAGAGAGGCGAACCTACGAGCAGTACTTC. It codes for CASRERRTYEQYF.